Given below is one TCR beta chain in context. Its antigen remains unknown. The protocol was immunoSEQ multiplex PCR, while the TCRdb copy is restricted to in-frame clones and leaves out a portion. This sample has 75,000 to 85,000 clones, with over 75% found just once. This record belongs to a study of a mutant IDH1 vaccine in newly diagnosed glioma. Study details: In weeks 1, 3, 5, 7, 11, 15, 19 and 23, patients were vaccinated. Of treated patients, approximately 60% were men and approximately 40% women, averaging around 40 years.

Time point denoted: week 5, during vaccination. Doses consisted of 300 ug of mutant IDH1 20-mer peptide each, paired with topical imiquimod. Per the germline V gene, CDR1 is LNHDA and CDR2 is SQIVND (reference sequence). V lost 5 bases and J 5 bases, leaving 10 bases between the germline ends. CDR3 length: 13 residues. The study, taken as a whole, reports: In just under 95% of patients, immune responses induced by the vaccine occurred. Pseudoprogression looked unconnected to shifts in top peripheral T cell clonotypes.

Here the sequenced sample was PBMCs, taken from a glioma patient whose treatment included an IDH1 peptide vaccine. The gene calls are TRBV19 and TRBJ1-5; D may be TRBD1 (6 bases). The source is a woman between 45 and 65 years old with glioma. The CDR3 loop reads CASSPGAHQPQHF. CDR3 coding DNA: TGTGCCAGTAGTCCAGGGGCCCATCAGCCCCAGCATTTT.